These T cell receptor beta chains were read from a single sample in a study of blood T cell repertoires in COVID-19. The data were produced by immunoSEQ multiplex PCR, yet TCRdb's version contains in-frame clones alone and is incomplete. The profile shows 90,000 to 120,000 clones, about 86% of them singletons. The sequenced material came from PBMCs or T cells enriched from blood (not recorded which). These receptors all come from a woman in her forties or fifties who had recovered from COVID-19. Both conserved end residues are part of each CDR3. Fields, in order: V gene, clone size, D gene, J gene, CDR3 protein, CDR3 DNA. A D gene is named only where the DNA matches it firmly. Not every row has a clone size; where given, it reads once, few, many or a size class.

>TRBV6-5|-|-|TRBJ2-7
CASRTGVGVGYEQYF
TGTGCCAGCAGGACGGGTGTAGGGGTAGGCTACGAGCAGTACTTC
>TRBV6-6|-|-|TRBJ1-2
CASSLRTGGQLYGYTF
TGTGCCAGCAGTTTACGAACCGGAGGACAGCTCTATGGCTACACCTTC
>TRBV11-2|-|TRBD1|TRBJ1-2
CASSLFTGDYGYTF
TGTGCCAGCAGCTTATTTACAGGGGATTATGGCTACACCTTC
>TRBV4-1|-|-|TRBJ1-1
CASSQVSENTEAFF
TGCGCCAGCAGCCAAGTGAGCGAGAACACTGAAGCTTTCTTT
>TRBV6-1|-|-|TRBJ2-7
CASSEGFTFYEQYF
TGTGCCAGCAGTGAAGGATTTACTTTCTACGAGCAGTACTTC
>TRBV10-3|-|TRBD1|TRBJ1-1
CAISEKIGQGMDTEAFF
TGTGCCATCAGTGAGAAGATTGGACAGGGCATGGACACTGAAGCTTTCTTT
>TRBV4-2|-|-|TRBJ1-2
CASSQEESGGGYGYTF
TGTGCCAGCAGCCAAGAGGAGTCGGGGGGTGGATATGGCTACACCTTC
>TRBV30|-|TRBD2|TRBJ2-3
CASYPPGLWDTQYF
TGTGCCTCTTACCCCCCGGGACTATGGGATACGCAGTATTTT
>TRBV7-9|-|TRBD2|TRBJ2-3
CASGEGLAGVRADTQYF
TGTGCCAGCGGGGAGGGACTAGCGGGAGTGCGTGCAGATACGCAGTATTTT
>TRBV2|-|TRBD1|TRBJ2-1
CASINLGTGLDEQFF
TGTGCCAGCATCAACCTGGGGACAGGTTTGGATGAGCAGTTCTTC
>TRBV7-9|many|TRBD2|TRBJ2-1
CASSPRTSGGSNEQFF
TGTGCCAGCAGCCCTCGGACTAGCGGGGGATCCAATGAGCAGTTCTTC
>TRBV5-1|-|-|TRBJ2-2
CASSLQGNTGELFF
TGCGCCAGCAGCTTGCAGGGAAACACCGGGGAGCTGTTTTTT
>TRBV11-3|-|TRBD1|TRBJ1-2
CASSLVQGAHGYTF
TGTGCCAGCAGCTTAGTTCAGGGGGCCCATGGCTACACCTTC
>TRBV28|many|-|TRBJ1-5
CASSRGPQASNQPQHF
TGTGCCAGCAGCAGAGGCCCACAGGCTAGCAATCAGCCCCAGCATTTT
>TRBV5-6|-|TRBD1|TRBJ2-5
CASSLLGQGTQETQYF
TGTGCCAGCAGCTTGTTGGGACAGGGAACCCAAGAGACCCAGTACTTC
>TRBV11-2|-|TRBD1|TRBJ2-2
CASSHRTGVTGELFF
TGTGCCAGCAGTCATCGGACAGGGGTGACCGGGGAGCTGTTTTTT
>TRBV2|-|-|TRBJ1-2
CASRADSANYGYTF
TGTGCCAGCAGGGCGGACAGTGCTAACTATGGCTACACCTTC
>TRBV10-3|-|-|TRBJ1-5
CAISESKAGGPEQPQHF
TGTGCCATCAGTGAGTCGAAGGCCGGGGGTCCCGAGCAGCCCCAGCATTTT
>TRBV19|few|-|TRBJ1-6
CASSPSPPGGNSPLHF
TGTGCCAGTAGCCCATCCCCACCGGGAGGTAATTCACCCCTCCACTTT
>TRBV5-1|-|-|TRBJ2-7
CASSLGGHSYEQYF
TGCGCCAGCAGCTTGGGGGGACATTCCTACGAGCAGTACTTC
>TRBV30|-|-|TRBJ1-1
CAWRDILNTEAFF
TGTGCCTGGAGAGACATCTTGAACACTGAAGCTTTCTTT
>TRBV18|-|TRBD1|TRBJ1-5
CASSPTRTGGNQPQHF
TGTGCCAGCTCACCGACTAGGACAGGGGGAAATCAGCCCCAGCATTTT
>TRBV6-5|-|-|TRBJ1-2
CASSYRAGDYGYTF
TGTGCCAGCAGTTACCGAGCAGGGGATTATGGCTACACCTTC
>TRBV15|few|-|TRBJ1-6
CATSRDYRPLHF
TGTGCCACCAGCAGAGATTATCGACCCCTCCACTTT
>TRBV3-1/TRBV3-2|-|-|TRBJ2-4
CASSQVAGLRAKNIQYF
TGTGCCAGCAGCCAAGTGGCGGGTCTAAGGGCCAAAAACATTCAGTACTTC
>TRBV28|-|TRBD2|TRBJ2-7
CASSLGTSGDEQYF
TGTGCCAGCAGTCTCGGGACTAGCGGGGACGAGCAGTACTTC
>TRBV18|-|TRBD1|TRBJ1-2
CASSPIGTADFYTF
TGTGCCAGCTCACCAATCGGGACAGCCGATTTCTACACCTTC
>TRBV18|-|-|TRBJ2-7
CASSHGTGESYEQYF
TGTGCCAGCTCACATGGGACGGGAGAATCCTACGAGCAGTACTTC
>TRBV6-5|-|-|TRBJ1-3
CASSYATGSGNTIYF
TGTGCCAGCAGTTACGCGACAGGCTCTGGAAACACCATATATTTT
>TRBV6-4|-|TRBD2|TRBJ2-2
CASSEGLADTGELFF
TGTGCCAGCAGTGAGGGACTAGCTGACACCGGGGAGCTGTTTTTT
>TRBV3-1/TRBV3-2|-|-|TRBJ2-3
CASSPGDADTQYF
TGTGCCAGCAGTCCCGGTGATGCAGATACGCAGTATTTT
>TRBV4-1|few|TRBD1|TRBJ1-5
CASSQAPRRGRGSHNSNQPQHF
TGCGCCAGCAGCCAAGCTCCCCGGCGCGGCAGGGGGTCCCATAATAGCAATCAGCCCCAGCATTTT
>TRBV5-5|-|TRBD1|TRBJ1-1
CASSLTLGQGGTEAFF
TGTGCCAGCAGCTTAACATTGGGACAGGGCGGCACTGAAGCTTTCTTT
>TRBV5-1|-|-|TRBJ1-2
CASSIDTYGYTF
TGCGCCAGCAGCATAGACACCTATGGCTACACCTTC
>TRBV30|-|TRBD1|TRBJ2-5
CAWRTGQGARETQYF
TGTGCCTGGAGGACGGGACAGGGGGCGAGAGAGACCCAGTACTTC
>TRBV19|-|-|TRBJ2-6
CASSPGANVLTF
TGTGCCAGTAGTCCAGGGGCCAACGTCCTGACTTTC
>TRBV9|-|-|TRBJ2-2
CASSGSGSNTGELFF
TGTGCCAGCAGCGGCAGCGGTTCGAACACCGGGGAGCTGTTTTTT
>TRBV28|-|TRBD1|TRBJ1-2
CASSLLGQGDYGYTF
TGTGCCAGCAGTTTATTGGGACAGGGGGACTATGGCTACACCTTC
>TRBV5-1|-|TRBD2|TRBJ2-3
CASRGVAGGFADTQYF
TGCGCCAGCAGGGGAGTAGCGGGGGGGTTCGCAGATACGCAGTATTTT
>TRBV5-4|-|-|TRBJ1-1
CASSFDQGGNTEAFF
TGTGCCAGCAGCTTCGATCAGGGCGGGAACACTGAAGCTTTCTTT
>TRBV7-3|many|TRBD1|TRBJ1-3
CASSLSGGFGNTIYF
TGTGCCAGCAGCCTATCAGGGGGATTCGGAAACACCATATATTTT
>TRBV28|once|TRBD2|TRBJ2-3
CASSAGRSGSHTQYF
TGTGCCAGCAGTGCCGGGAGGAGCGGGAGTCATACGCAGTATTTT
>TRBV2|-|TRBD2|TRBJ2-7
CASSETSGAYEQYF
TGTGCCAGCAGTGAGACTAGCGGTGCCTACGAGCAGTACTTC
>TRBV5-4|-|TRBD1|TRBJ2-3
CASSFPGQGVTDTQYF
TGTGCCAGCAGCTTTCCGGGACAGGGGGTCACAGATACGCAGTATTTT
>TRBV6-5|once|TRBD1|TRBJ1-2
CASSRDRGRNYGYTF
TGTGCCAGCAGTAGGGACAGGGGGCGAAACTATGGCTACACCTTC
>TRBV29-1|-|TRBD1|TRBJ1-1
CSVEKDRAVTEAFF
TGCAGCGTTGAAAAGGACAGGGCGGTCACTGAAGCTTTCTTT
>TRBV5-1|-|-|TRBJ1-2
CASSLDGPNYGYTF
TGCGCCAGCAGCTTAGATGGGCCTAACTATGGCTACACCTTC
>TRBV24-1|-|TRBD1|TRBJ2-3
CATSESGTGASDTQYF
TGTGCCACCAGTGAATCCGGGACAGGGGCCTCAGATACGCAGTATTTT
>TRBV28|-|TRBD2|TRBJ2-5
CASSLSPTSGVLEETQYF
TGTGCCAGCAGTTTAAGTCCGACTAGCGGGGTACTGGAAGAGACCCAGTACTTC
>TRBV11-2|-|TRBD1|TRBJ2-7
CASSFYTGGYEQYF
TGTGCCAGCAGCTTCTACACAGGGGGGTACGAGCAGTACTTC
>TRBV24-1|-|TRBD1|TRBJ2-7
CATSQSGTVTYEQYF
TGTGCCACCAGCCAATCCGGGACAGTGACCTACGAGCAGTACTTC
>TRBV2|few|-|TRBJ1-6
CASSILRQSASPLHF
TGTGCCAGCAGTATCCTGAGACAGAGCGCTTCACCCCTCCACTTT
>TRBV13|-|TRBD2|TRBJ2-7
CASSFGLVIDEQYF
TGTGCCAGCAGCTTCGGACTAGTAATTGACGAGCAGTACTTC
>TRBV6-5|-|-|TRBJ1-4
CASKTPRVSDEKLFF
TGTGCCAGCAAAACCCCCAGGGTTTCCGATGAAAAACTGTTTTTT